This TCR beta chain originates from a study of T cells after yellow fever vaccination. Findings of the study overall: Peaking faster, on day 5 versus 15, the secondary response was nonetheless weaker.

Using its own MiXCR run on the 5' RACE reads, TCRdb lists one record per CDR3 protein. The sample carries 200,000 to 300,000 distinct CDR3 sequences, more than 6.5% recorded once. Points on this clonotype: No antigen is known for it.

This CDR3 comprises 14 residues. Trimming pared 1 base from V and 6 bases from J, leaving 13 bases between. The germline V gene encodes CDR1 SEHNR and CDR2 FQNEAQ (reference sequence). The V gene is TRBV7-9, the J gene TRBJ2-7, with D perhaps TRBD2 (6 bases). This clonotype was sampled from a man aged 30 to 39 who received the YFV17D yellow fever vaccine. The sample in question was CD4+ T cells sorted from PBMCs, obtained on the day of the yellow fever booster vaccination. The CDR3 loop is CASSLGAGRSEQYF. CDR3 bases: TGTGCCAGCAGCTTAGGGGCAGGGAGGAGCGAGCAGTACTTC.